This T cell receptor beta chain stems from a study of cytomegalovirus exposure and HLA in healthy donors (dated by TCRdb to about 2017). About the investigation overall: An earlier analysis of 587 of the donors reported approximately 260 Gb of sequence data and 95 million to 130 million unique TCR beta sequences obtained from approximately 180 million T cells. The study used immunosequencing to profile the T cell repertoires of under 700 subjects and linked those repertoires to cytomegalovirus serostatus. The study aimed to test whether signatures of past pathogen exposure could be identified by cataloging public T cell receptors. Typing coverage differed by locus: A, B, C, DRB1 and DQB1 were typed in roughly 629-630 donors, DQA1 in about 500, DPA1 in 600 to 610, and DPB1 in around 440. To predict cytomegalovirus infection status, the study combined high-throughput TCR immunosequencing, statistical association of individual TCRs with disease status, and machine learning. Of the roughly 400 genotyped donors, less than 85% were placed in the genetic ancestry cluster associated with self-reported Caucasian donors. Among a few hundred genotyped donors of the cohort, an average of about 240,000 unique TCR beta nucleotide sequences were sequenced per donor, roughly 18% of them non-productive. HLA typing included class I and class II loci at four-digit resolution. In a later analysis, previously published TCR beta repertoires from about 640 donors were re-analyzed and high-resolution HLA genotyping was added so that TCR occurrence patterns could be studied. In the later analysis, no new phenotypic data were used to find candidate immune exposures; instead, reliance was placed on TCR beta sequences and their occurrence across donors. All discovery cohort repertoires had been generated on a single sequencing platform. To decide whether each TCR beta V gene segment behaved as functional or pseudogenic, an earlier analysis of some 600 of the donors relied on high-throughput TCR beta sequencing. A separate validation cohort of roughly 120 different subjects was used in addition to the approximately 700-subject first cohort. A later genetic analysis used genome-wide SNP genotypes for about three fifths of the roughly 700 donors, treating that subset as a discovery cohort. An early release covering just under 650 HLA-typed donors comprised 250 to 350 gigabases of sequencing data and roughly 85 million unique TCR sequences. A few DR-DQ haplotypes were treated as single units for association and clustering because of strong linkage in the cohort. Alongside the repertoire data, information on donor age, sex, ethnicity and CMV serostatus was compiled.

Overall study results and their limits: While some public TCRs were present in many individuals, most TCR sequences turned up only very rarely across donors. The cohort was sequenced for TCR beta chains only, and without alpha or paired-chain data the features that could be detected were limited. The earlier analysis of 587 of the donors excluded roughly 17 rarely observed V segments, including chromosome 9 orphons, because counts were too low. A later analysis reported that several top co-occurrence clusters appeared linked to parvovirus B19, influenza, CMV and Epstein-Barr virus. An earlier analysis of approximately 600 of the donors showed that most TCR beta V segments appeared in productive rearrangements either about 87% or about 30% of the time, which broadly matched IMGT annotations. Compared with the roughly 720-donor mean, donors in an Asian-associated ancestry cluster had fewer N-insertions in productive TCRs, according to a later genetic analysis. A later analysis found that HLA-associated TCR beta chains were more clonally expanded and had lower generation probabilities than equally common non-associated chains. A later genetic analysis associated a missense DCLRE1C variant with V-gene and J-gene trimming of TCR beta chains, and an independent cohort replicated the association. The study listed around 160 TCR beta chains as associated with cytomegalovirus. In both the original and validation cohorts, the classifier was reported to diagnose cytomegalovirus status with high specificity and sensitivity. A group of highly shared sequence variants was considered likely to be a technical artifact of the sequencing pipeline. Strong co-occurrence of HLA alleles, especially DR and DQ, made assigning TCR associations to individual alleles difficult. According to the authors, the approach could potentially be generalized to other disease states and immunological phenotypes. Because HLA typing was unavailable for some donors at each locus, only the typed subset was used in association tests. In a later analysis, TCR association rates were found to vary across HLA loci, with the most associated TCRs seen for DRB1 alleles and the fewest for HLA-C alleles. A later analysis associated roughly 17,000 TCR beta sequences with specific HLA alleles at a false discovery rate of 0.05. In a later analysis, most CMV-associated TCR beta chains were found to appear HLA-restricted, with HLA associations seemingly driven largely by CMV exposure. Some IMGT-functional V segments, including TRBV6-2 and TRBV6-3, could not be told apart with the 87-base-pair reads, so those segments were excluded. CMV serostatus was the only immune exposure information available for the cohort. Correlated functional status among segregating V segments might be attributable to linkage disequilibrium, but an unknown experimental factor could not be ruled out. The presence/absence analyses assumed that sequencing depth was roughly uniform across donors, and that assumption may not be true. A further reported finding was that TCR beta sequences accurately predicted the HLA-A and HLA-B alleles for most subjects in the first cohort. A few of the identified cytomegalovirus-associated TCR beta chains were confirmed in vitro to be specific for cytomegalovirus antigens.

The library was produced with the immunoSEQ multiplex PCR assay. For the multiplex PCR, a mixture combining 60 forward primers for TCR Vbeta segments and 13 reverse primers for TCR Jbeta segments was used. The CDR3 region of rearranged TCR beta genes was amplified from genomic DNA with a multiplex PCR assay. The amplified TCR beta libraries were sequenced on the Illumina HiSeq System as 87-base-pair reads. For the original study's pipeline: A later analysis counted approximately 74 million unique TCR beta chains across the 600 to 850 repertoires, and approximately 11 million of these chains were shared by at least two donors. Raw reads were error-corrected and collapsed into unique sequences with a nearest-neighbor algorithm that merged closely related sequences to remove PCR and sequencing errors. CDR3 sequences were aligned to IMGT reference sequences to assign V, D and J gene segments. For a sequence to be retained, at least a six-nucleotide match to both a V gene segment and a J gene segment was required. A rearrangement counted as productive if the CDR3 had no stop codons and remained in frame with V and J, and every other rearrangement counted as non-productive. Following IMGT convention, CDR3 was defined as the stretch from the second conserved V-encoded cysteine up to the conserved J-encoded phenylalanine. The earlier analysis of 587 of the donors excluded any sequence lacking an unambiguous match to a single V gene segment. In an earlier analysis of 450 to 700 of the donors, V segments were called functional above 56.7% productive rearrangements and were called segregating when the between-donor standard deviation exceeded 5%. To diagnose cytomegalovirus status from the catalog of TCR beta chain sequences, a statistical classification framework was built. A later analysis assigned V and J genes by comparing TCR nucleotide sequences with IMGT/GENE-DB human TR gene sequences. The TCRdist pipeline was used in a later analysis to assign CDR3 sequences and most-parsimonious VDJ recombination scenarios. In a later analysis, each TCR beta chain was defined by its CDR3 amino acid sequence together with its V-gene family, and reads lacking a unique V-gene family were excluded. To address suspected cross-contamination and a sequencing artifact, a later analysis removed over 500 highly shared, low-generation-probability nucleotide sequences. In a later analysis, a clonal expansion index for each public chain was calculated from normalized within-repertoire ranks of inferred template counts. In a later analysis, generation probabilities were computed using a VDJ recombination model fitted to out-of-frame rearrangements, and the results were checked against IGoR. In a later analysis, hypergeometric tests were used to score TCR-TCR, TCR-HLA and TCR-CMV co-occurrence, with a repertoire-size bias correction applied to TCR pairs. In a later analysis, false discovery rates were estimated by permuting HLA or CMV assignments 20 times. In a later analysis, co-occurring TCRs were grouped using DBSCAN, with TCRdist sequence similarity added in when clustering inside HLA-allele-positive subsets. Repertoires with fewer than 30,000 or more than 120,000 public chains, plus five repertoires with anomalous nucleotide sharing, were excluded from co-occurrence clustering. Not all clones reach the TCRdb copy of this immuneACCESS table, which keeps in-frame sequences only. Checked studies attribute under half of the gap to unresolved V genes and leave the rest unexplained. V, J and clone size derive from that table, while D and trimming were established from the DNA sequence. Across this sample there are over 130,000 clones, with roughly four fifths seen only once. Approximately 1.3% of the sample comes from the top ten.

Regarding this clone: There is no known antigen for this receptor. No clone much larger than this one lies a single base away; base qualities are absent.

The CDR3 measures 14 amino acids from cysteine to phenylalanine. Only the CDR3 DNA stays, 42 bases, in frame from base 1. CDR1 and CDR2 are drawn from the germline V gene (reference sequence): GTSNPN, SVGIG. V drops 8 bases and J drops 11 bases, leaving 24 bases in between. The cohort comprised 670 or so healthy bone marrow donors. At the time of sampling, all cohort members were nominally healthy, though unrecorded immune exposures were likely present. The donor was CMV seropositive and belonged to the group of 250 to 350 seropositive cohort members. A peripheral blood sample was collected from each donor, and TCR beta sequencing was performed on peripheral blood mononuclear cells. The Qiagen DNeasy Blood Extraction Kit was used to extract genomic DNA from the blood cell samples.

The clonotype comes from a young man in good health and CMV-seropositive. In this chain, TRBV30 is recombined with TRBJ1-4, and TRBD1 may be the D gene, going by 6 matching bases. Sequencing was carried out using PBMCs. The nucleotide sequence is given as TGTGCCGTGCGGCCGGTGACTCAGGGGTTCAAACTGTTTTTT. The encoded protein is CAVRPVTQGFKLFF.